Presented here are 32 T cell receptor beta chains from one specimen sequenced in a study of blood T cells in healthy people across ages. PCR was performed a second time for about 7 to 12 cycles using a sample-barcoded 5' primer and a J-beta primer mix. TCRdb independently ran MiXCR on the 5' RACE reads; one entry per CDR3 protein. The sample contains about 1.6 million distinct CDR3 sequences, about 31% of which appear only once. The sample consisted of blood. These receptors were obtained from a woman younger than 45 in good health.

In DNA form, the CDR3 reads TGTGCCAGCTCACCACTACTAGCGGGGGCGACCGGGGAGCTGTTTTTT. This translates into CASSPLLAGATGELFF. The genes are TRBV18 and TRBJ2-2; 11 nucleotides align to TRBD2. Germline assignment: CDR1 KGHSH and CDR2 LQKENI. The CDR3 runs 16 residues. V was pared by 1 base and J by 5 bases, with 3 bases of the junction left unmatched.

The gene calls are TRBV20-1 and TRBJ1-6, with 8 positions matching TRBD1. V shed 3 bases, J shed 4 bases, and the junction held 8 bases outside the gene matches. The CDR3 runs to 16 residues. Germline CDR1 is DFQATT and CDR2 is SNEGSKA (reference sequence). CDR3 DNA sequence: TGCAGTGCTAGGGGGGGGGACAGGTCTTATAATTCACCCCTCCACTTT. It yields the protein CSARGGDRSYNSPLHF.

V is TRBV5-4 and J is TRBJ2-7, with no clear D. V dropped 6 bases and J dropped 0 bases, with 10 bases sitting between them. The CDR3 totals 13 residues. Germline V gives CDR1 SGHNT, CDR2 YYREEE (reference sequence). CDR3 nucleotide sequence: TGTGCCAGCAACGTTGGTGGCTCCTACGAGCAGTACTTC. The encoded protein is CASNVGGSYEQYF.

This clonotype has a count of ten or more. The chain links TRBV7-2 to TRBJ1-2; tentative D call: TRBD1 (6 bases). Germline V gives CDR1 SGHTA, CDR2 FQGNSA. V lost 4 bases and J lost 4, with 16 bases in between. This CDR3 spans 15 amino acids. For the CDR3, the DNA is TGTGCCAGCAGCTCGCCGGGGGGGCAGGTCTATGGCTACACCTTC. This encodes CASSSPGGQVYGYTF.

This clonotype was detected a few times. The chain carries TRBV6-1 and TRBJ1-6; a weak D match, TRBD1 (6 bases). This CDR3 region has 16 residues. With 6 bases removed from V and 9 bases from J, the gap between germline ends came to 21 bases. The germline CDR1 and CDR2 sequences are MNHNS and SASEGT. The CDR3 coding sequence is TGTGCCAGCAGGCAGGACAGCCACTCCGGGATTTCACCCCTCCACTTT. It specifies CASRQDSHSGISPLHF.

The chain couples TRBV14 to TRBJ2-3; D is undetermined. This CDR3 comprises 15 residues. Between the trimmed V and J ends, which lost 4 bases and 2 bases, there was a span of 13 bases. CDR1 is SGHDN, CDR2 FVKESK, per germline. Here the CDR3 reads CASSPIGPYTDTQYF. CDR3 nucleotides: TGTGCCAGCAGCCCCATCGGGCCCTACACAGATACGCAGTATTTT.

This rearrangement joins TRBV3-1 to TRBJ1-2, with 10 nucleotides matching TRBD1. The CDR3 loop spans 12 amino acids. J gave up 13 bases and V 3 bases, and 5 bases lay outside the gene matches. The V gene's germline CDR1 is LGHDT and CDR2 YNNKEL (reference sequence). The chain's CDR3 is CASSQDRGSGTF. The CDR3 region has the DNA TGTGCCAGCAGCCAGGACAGGGGGTCGGGCACCTTC.

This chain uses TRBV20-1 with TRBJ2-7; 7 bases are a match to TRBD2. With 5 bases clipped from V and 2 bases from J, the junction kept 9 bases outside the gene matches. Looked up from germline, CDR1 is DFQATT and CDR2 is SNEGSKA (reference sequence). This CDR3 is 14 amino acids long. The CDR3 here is CSAGGAGVPYEQYF. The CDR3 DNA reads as TGCAGTGCTGGAGGGGCGGGAGTCCCCTACGAGCAGTACTTC.

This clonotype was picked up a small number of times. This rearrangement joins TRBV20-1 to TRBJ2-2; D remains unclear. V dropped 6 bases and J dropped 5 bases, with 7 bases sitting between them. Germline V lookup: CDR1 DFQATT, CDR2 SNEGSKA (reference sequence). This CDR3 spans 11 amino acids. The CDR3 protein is CSAWGTGELFF. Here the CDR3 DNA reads TGCAGTGCCTGGGGTACCGGGGAGCTGTTTTTT.

CDR3 sequence: CASSEGVSQPQHF. The CDR3 DNA reads TGTGCCAGCAGTGAAGGGGTTTCTCAGCCCCAGCATTTT. The chain links TRBV6-1 to TRBJ1-5; D call uncertain. V lost 1 base to trimming and J lost 6 bases, with 7 bases between them. Germline V lookup: CDR1 MNHNS, CDR2 SASEGT. The CDR3 covers 13 residues.

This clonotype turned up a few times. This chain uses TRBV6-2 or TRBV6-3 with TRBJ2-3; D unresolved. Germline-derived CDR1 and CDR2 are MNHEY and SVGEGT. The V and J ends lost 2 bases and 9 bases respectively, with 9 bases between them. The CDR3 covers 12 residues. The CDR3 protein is CASSYRAFTQYF. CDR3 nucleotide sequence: TGTGCCAGCAGTTACCGGGCCTTCACGCAGTATTTT.

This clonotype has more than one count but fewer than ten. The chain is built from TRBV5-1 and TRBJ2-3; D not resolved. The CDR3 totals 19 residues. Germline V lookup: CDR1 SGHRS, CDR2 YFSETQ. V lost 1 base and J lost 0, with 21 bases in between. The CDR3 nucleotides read TGCGCCAGCAGCTTGCGCCCAGGTCTCTTGTCCGGTAGCACAGATACGCAGTATTTT. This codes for CASSLRPGLLSGSTDTQYF. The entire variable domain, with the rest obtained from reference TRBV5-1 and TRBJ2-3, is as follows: KAGVTQTPRYLIKTRGQQVTLSCSPISGHRSVSWYQQTPGQGLQFLFEYFSETQRNKGNFPGRFSGRQFSNSRSEMNVSTLELGDSALYLCASSLRPGLLSGSTDTQYFGPGTRLTVL.

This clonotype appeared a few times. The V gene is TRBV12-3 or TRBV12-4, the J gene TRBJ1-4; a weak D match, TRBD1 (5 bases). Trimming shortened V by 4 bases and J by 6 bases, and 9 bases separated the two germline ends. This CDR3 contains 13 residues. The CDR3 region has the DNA TGTGCCAGCAGTTGGACGGGGGATGAAAAACTGTTTTTT. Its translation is CASSWTGDEKLFF.

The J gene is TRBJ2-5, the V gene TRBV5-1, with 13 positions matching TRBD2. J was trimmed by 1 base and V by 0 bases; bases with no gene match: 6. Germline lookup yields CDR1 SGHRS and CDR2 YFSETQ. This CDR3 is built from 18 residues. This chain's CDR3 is CASSLETSGGIFQETQYF. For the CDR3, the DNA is TGCGCCAGCAGCTTGGAGACTAGCGGGGGGATCTTCCAAGAGACCCAGTACTTC.

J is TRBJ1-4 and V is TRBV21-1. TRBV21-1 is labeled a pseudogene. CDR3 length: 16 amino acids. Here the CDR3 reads CASSNRIRGSHEKLFF. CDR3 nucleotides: TGTGCCAGCAGCAACCGCATTCGTGGAAGTCATGAAAAACTGTTTTTT.

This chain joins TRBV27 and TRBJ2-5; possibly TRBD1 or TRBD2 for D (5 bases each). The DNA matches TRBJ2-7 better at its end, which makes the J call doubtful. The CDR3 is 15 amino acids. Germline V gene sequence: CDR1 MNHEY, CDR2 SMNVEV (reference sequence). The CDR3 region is CASSLVLMGVAEQYF. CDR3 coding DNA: TGTGCCAGCAGTTTAGTCCTTATGGGGGTCGCCGAGCAGTACTTC.

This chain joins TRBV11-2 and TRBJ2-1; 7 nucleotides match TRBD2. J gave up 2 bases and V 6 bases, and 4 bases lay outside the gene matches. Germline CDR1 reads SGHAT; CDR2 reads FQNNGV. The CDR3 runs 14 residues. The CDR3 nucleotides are TGTGCCAGCAGGGGGGAGGGGACCTACAATGAGCAGTTCTTC. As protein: CASRGEGTYNEQFF.

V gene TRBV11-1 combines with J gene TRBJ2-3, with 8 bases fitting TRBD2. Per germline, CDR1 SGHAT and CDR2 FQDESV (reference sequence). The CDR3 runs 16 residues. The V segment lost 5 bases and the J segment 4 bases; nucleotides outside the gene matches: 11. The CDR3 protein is CASSPNLAGSADTQYF. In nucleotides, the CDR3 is TGTGCCAGCAGCCCAAATTTAGCGGGGAGCGCAGATACGCAGTATTTT.

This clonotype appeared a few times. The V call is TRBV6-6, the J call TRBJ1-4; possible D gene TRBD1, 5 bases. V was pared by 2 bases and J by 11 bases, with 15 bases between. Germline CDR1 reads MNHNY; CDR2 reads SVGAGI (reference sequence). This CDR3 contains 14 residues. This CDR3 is CASSYDPSWGKLFF. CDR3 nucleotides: TGTGCCAGCAGTTACGACCCCTCCTGGGGGAAACTGTTTTTT.

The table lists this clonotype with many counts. The chain's CDR3 is CSAVRLAREQFF. The CDR3 region has the DNA TGCAGTGCTGTTCGACTAGCTCGAGAGCAGTTCTTC. This sequence joins TRBV20-1 and TRBJ2-1, with 7 bases that match TRBD2. The junction had 8 bases not matched to a gene; V was cut back by 5 bases and J by 10 bases. The CDR3 has 12 residues. Germline values: CDR1 DFQATT, CDR2 SNEGSKA (reference sequence).

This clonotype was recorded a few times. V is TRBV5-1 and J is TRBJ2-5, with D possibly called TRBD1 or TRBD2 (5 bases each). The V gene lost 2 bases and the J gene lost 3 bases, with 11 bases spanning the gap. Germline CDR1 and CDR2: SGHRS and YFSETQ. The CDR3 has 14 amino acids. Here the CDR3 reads CASSFGTGKETQYF. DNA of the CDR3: TGCGCCAGCAGCTTCGGGACGGGGAAAGAGACCCAGTACTTC.

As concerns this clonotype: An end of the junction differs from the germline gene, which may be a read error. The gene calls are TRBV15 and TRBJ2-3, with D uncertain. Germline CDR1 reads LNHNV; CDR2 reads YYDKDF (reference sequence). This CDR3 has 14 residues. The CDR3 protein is CATSRAPKDDTQYF. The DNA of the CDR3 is TGCGCCACCAGCAGAGCACCAAAGGACGATACGCAGTATTTT.

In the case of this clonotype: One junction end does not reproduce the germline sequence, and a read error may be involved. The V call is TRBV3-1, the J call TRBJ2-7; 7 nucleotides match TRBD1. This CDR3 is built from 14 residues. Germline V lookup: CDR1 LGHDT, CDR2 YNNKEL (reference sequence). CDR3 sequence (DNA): TGTGTCAGCAGCCCATGGGACAGTTCCTATGAGCAGTACTTC. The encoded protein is CVSSPWDSSYEQYF.

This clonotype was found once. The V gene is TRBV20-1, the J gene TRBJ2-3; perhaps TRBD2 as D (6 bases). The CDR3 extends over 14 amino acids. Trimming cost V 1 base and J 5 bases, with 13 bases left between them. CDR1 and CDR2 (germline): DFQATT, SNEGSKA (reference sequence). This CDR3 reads CSARVLARGDTQYF. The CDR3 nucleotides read TGCAGTGCTAGAGTCCTAGCGAGGGGAGATACGCAGTATTTT.

CDR3 amino acids: CASSPGQWGYEQYF. The CDR3, as DNA: TGCGCCAGCAGCCCGGGACAGTGGGGCTACGAGCAGTACTTC. The V gene is TRBV5-1, the J gene TRBJ2-7; TRBD1 matches at 7 bases. This CDR3 has 14 amino acids. V lost 4 bases to trimming and J lost 3 bases; unmatched junction nucleotides: 7. CDR1 and CDR2 from the germline V gene are SGHRS and YFSETQ.

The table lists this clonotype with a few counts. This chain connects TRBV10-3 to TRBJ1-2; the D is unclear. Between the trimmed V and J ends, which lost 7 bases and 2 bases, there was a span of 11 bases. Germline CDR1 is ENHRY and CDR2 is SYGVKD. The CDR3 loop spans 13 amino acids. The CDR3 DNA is TGTGCCATCAAAGGCGGACCGAACTATGGCTACACCTTC. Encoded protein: CAIKGGPNYGYTF.

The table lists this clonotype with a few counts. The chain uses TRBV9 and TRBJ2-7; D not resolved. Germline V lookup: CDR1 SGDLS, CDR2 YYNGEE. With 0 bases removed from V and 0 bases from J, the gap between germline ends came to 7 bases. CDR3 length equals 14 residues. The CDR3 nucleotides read TGTGCCAGCAGCGTAGGGATAGGCTCCTACGAGCAGTACTTC. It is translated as CASSVGIGSYEQYF.

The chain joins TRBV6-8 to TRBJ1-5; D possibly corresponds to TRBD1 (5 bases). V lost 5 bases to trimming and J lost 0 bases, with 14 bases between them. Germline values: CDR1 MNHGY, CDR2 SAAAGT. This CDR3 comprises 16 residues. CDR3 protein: CASSPPQVISNQPQHF. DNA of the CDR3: TGTGCCAGCAGTCCCCCACAGGTAATTAGCAATCAGCCCCAGCATTTT.

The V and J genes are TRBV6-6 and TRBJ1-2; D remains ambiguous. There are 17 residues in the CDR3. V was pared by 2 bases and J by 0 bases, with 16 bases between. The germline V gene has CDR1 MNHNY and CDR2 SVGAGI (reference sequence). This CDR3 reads CASSYDERREANYGYTF. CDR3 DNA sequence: TGTGCCAGCAGTTACGATGAGAGGAGGGAGGCTAACTATGGCTACACCTTC.

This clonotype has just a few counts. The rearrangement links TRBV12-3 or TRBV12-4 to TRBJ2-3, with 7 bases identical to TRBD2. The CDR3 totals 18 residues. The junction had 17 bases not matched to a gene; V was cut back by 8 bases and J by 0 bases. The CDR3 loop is CASGRGEYSISSTDTQYF. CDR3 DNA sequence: TGTGCCAGCGGCCGGGGGGAGTACTCAATTTCTAGCACAGATACGCAGTATTTT.

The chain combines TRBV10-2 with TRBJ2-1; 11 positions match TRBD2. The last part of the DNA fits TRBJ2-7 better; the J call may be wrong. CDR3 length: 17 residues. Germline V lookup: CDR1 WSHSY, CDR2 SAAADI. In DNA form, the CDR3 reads TGCGCCAGTCAGTCTAGCGGGAGGCGCGGCTCCTACAATGAGCAGTACTTC. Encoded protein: CASQSSGRRGSYNEQYF.

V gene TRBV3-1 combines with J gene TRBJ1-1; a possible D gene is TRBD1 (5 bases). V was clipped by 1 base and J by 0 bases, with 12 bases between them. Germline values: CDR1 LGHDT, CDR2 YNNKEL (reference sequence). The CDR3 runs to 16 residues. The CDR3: CASSQATGGMNTEAFF. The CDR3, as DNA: TGTGCCAGCAGCCAAGCTACAGGTGGGATGAACACTGAAGCTTTCTTT.